The 11 T cell receptor beta chains below all came from one sample that was sequenced in a study of response to subunit inactivated influenza vaccine. Each CDR3 protein is one row after TCRdb ran MiXCR on the RT-PCR reads. The sample consists of roughly 500,000 distinct CDR3 sequences, more than 15% of them appearing once. Sequenced material: CD4+ T cells sorted from PBMCs, taken around 2 years after vaccination. The receptors stem from a man aged 50-75 years who received an inactivated influenza vaccine.

The gene calls are TRBV6-5 and TRBJ1-2, with a tentative D call TRBD1 (5 bases). Germline V gene sequence: CDR1 MNHEY, CDR2 SVGAGI. The CDR3 runs 14 residues. Between the trimmed V and J ends, which lost 2 bases and 0 bases, there was a span of 7 bases. The CDR3 region has the DNA TGTGCCAGCAGTTACGGGGACGCTAACTATGGCTACACCTTC. Translation: CASSYGDANYGYTF.

The chain recombines TRBV2 with TRBJ1-5; 8 positions match TRBD1. The length of the CDR3 is 14 residues. Germline CDR1 is SNHLY and CDR2 is FYNNEI. J was trimmed by 2 bases and V by 7 bases; bases with no gene match: 4. CDR3 DNA sequence: TGTGCCAGCAAGCAGGGGGCCGGCAATCAGCCCCAGCATTTT. Protein: CASKQGAGNQPQHF.

The V and J genes are TRBV30 and TRBJ1-4; D is perhaps TRBD1 (5 bases). This CDR3 contains 16 residues. V lost 1 base to trimming and J lost 0 bases, with 12 bases between them. CDR1 and CDR2 (germline): GTSNPN, SVGIG (reference sequence). The CDR3 region is CAWSATRVTTNEKLFF. The CDR3 DNA sequence: TGTGCCTGGAGTGCGACCAGGGTCACAACTAATGAAAAACTGTTTTTT.

The gene calls are TRBV27 and TRBJ1-5; 9 nucleotides match TRBD1. There are 16 residues in the CDR3. Germline V lookup: CDR1 MNHEY, CDR2 SMNVEV (reference sequence). With 4 bases clipped from V and 3 bases from J, the junction kept 7 bases outside the gene matches. The CDR3 DNA reads as TGTGCCAGCAGTTCCCAGGGACAGGGTTACAATCAGCCCCAGCATTTT. Protein product: CASSSQGQGYNQPQHF.

This clonotype was detected a few times. This chain uses TRBV6-1 with TRBJ2-3; D assignment may be TRBD1 or TRBD2 (7 bases each). V lost 1 base to trimming and J lost 8 bases, with 16 bases between them. This CDR3 has 15 amino acids. Per germline, CDR1 MNHNS and CDR2 SASEGT. The CDR3 protein is CASSEVSRGGGTQYF. In DNA form, the CDR3 reads TGTGCCAGCAGTGAAGTTTCCAGGGGGGGCGGTACGCAGTATTTT.

The J gene is TRBJ2-7, the V gene TRBV4-3, with unresolved D. This CDR3 contains 15 residues. V lost 0 bases and J lost 0, with 9 bases in between. Germline values: CDR1 LGHNA, CDR2 YSLEER. CDR3 nucleotides: TGCGCCAGCAGCCAAGAAGTAGTGAGCTCCTACGAGCAGTACTTC. Translated: CASSQEVVSSYEQYF.

A few counts support this clonotype. The chain couples TRBV29-1 to TRBJ1-1; D gene ambiguous. V was trimmed by 8 bases and J by 5 bases, leaving 12 bases between them. This CDR3 contains 11 residues. The germline V gene encodes CDR1 SQVTM and CDR2 ANQGSEA. In nucleotides, the CDR3 is TGCAGCTATAGCTTGGGAACTGAAGCTTTCTTT. Protein: CSYSLGTEAFF. Supplemented by reference TRBV29-1 and TRBJ1-1, the full variable domain reads SAVISQKPSRDICQRGTSLTIQCQVDSQVTMMFWYRQQPGQSLTLIATANQGSEATYESGFVIDKFPISRPNLTFSTLTVSNMSPEDSSIYLCSYSLGTEAFFGQGTRLTVV.

This clonotype was seen a few times. V gene TRBV5-1 combines with J gene TRBJ2-4; D is unresolved. The CDR3 spans 16 residues. The ends were cut back, 3 bases at V and 0 bases at J, with 13 bases in the middle. Germline assignment: CDR1 SGHRS and CDR2 YFSETQ. As DNA, the CDR3 is TGCGCCAGCAGCTACGACCCCACCCGAGCCAAAAACATTCAGTACTTC. The encoded protein is CASSYDPTRAKNIQYF.

The J gene is TRBJ2-2, the V gene TRBV11-2; D unclear. Germline CDR1 reads SGHAT; CDR2 reads FQNNGV. This CDR3 region has 13 residues. V lost 5 bases, J lost 4 bases, and 8 bases lay in between. The CDR3 DNA reads TGTGCCAGCAGCCACGGTTCCACCGGGGAGCTGTTTTTT. Its translation: CASSHGSTGELFF.

V is TRBV11-2 and J is TRBJ2-1, with D possibly being TRBD1 (5 bases). The CDR3 spans 14 residues. Per the germline V gene, CDR1 is SGHAT and CDR2 is FQNNGV. V dropped 3 bases and J dropped 4 bases, with 10 bases sitting between them. The CDR3 DNA follows: TGTGCCAGCAGCTTTCAAGACAGATACAATGAGCAGTTCTTC. This encodes CASSFQDRYNEQFF.

This clonotype was seen a few times. The chain joins TRBV10-3 to TRBJ2-1; 12 nucleotides match TRBD1. Trimming at V came to 6 bases and at J to 10 bases, leaving 13 bases not matched to a gene. Germline CDR1 is ENHRY and CDR2 is SYGVKD. This CDR3 is built from 16 residues. The CDR3 spells CAISGGGDRGPREQFF. CDR3 nucleotide sequence: TGTGCCATCAGCGGAGGGGGGGACAGGGGGCCTAGAGAGCAGTTCTTC.